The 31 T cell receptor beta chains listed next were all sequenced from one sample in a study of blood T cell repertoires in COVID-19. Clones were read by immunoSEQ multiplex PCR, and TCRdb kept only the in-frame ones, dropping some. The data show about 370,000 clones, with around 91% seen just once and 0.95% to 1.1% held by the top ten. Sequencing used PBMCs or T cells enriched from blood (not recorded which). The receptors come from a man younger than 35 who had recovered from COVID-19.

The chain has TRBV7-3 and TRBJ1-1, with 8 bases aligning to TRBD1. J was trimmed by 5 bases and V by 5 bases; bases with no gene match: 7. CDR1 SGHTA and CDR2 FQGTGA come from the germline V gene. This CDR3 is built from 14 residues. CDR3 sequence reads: CASSLQGALTEAFF. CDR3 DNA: TGTGCCAGCAGCCTCCAGGGGGCTTTGACTGAAGCTTTCTTT.

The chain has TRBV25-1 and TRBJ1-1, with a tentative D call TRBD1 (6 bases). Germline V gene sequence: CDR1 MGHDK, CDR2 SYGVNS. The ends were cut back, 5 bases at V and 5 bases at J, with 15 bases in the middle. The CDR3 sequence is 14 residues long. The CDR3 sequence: CASSSKGDGTEAFF. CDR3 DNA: TGTGCCAGCAGTAGTAAGGGGGACGGGACTGAAGCTTTCTTT.

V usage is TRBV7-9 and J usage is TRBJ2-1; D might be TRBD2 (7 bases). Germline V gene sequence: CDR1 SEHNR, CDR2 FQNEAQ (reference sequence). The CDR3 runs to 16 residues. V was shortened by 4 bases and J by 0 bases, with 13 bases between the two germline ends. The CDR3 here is CASSSGGLNSYNEQFF. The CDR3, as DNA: TGTGCCAGCAGCTCCGGGGGGCTGAACTCCTACAATGAGCAGTTCTTC.

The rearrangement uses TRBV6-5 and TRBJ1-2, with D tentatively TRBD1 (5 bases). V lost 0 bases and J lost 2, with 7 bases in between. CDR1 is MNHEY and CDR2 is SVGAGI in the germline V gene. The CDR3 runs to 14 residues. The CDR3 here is CASSYSGANYGYTF. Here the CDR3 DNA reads TGTGCCAGCAGTTACTCAGGGGCGAACTATGGCTACACCTTC.

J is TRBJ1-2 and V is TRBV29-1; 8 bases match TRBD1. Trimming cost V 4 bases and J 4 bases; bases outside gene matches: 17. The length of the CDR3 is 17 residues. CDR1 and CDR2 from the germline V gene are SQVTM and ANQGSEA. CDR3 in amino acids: CSVVISVPRTGTYGYTF. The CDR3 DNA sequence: TGCAGCGTTGTAATAAGTGTCCCCCGGACAGGGACCTATGGCTACACCTTC.

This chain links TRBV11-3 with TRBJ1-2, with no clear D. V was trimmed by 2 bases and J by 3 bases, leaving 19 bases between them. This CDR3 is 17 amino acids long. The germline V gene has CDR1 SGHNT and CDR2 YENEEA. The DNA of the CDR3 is TGTGCCAGCAGCTTACTCCCGATGGCGGGCAGGCACTATGGCTACACCTTC. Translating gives CASSLLPMAGRHYGYTF.

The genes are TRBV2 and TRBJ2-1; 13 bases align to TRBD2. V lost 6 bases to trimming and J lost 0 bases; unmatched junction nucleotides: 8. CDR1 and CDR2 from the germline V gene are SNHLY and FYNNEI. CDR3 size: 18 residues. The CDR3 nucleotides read TGTGCCAGCAGGGAGGGACTAGCGGGGCTTAGCTCCTACAATGAGCAGTTCTTC. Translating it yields CASREGLAGLSSYNEQFF.

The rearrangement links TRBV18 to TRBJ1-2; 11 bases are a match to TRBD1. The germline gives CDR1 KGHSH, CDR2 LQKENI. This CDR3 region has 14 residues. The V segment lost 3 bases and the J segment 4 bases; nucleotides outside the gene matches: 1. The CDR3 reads CASSPGQGGYGYTF. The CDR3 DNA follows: TGTGCCAGCTCACCGGGACAGGGGGGCTATGGCTACACCTTC.

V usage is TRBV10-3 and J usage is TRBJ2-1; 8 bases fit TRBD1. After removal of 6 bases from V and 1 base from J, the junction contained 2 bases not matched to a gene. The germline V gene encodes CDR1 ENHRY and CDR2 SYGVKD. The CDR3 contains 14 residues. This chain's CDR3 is CAIRDRESYNEQFF. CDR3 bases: TGTGCCATCAGGGACAGGGAGTCCTACAATGAGCAGTTCTTC.

The CDR3 DNA follows: TGTGCCAGCAGCTTGAGCGGGGGAACAGATACGCAGTATTTT. Its translation is CASSLSGGTDTQYF. This chain joins TRBV11-2 and TRBJ2-3; 8 positions agree with TRBD2. The V segment lost 3 bases and the J segment 3 bases; nucleotides outside the gene matches: 2. Germline lookup yields CDR1 SGHAT and CDR2 FQNNGV. The CDR3 has 14 residues.

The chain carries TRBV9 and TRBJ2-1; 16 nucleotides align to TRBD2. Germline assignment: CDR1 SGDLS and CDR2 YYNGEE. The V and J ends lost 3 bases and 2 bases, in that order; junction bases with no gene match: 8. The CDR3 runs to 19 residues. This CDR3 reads CASSALTGTSGGAYNEQFF. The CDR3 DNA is TGTGCCAGCAGCGCGCTAACCGGGACTAGCGGGGGGGCCTACAATGAGCAGTTCTTC.

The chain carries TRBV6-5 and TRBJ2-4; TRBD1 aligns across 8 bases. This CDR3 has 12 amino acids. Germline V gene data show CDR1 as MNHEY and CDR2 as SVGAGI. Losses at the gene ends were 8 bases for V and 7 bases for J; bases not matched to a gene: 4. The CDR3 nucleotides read TGTGCCAGCGCCTGGACAGGGAACATTCAGTACTTC. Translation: CASAWTGNIQYF.

CDR3 nucleotides: TGTGCCAGCAGTCCGGGACTAGCGGGAGACTACAATGAGCAGTTCTTC. This codes for CASSPGLAGDYNEQFF. J is TRBJ2-1 and V is TRBV6-6; 14 bases align to TRBD2. V lost 5 bases, J lost 3 bases, and 3 bases stayed unmatched. The CDR3 contains 16 residues. Per germline, CDR1 MNHNY and CDR2 SVGAGI (reference sequence).

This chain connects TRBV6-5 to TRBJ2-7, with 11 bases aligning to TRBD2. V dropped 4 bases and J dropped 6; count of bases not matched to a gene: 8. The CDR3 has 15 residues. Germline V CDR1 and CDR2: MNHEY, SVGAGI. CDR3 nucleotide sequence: TGTGCCAGCAGTTCCAGGACTAGCGGGCCGGGCGAGCAGTACTTC. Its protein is CASSSRTSGPGEQYF.

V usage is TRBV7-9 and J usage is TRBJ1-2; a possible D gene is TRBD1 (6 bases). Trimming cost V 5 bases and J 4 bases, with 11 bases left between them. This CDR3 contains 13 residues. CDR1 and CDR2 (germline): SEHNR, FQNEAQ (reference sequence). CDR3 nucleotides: TGTGCCAGCAGCCCGCAGGGGTTCTATGGCTACACCTTC. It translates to CASSPQGFYGYTF.

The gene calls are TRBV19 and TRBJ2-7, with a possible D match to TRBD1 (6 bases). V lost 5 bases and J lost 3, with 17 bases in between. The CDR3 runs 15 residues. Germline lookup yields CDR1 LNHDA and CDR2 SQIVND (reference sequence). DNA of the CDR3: TGTGCCAGTAGTCCTTCTACGACAGGCCTCTACGAGCAGTACTTC. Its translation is CASSPSTTGLYEQYF. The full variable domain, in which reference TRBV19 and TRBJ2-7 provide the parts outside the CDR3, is DGGITQSPKYLFRKEGQNVTLSCEQNLNHDAMYWYRQDPGQGLRLIYYSQIVNDFQKGDIAEGYSVSREKKESFPLTVTSAQKNPTAFYLCASSPSTTGLYEQYFGPGTRLTVT.

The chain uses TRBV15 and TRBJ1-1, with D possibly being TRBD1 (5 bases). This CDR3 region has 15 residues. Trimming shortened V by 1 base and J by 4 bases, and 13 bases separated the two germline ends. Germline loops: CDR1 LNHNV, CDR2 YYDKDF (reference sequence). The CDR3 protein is CATSRGGSGGTEAFF. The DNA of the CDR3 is TGTGCCACCAGCAGAGGTGGGAGCGGGGGCACTGAAGCTTTCTTT.

CDR3 sequence: CASSLAGGSSYEQYF. The CDR3 nucleotides read TGTGCCAGCAGCTTAGCGGGGGGGTCCTCCTACGAGCAGTACTTC. The chain joins TRBV7-6 to TRBJ2-7; TRBD2 agrees at 7 bases. Looked up from germline, CDR1 is SGHVS and CDR2 is FNYEAQ. CDR3 length: 15 amino acids. The ends lost 0 bases at V and 0 bases at J; junction bases unmatched: 2.

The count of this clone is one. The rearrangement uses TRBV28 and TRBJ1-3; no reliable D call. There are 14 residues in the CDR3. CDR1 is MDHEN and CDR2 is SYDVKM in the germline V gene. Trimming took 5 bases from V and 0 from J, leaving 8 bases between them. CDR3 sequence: CASSQWSSGNTIYF. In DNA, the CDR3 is TGTGCCAGCAGTCAATGGAGCTCTGGAAACACCATATATTTT. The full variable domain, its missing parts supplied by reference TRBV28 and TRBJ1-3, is DVKVTQSSRYLVKRTGEKVFLECVQDMDHENMFWYRQDPGLGLRLIYFSYDVKMKEKGDIPEGYSVSREKKERFSLILESASTNQTSMYLCASSQWSSGNTIYFGEGSWLTVV.

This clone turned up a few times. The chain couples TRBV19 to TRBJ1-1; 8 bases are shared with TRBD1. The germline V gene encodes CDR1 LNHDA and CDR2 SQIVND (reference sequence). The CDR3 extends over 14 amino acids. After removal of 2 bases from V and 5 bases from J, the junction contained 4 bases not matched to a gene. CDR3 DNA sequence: TGTGCCAGTAGTATATGGACAGGGAGTACTGAAGCTTTCTTT. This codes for CASSIWTGSTEAFF.

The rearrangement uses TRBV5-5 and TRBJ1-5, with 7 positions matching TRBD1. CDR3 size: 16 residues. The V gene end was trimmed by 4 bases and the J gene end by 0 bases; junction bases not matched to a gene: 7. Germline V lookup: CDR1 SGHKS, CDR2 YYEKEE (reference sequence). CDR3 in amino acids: CASSRTGDYSNQPQHF. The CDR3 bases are TGTGCCAGCAGCCGTACAGGGGATTATAGCAATCAGCCCCAGCATTTT.

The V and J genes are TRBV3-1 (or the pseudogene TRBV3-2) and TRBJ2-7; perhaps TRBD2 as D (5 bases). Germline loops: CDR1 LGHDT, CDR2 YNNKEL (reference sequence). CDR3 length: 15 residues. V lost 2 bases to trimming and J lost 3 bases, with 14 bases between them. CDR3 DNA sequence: TGTGCCAGCAGCCAACGGGGTCTGGGTAACTACGAGCAGTACTTC. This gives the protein CASSQRGLGNYEQYF.

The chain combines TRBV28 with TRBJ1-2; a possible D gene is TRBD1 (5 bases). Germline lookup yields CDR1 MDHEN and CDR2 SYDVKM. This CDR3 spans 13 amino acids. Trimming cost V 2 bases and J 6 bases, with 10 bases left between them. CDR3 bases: TGTGCCAGCAGTTTAACGGCAGGGCATGGCTACACCTTC. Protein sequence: CASSLTAGHGYTF.

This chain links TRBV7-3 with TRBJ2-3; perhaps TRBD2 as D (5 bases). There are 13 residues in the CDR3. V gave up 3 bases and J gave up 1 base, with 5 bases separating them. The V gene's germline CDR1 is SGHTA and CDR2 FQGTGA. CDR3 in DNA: TGTGCCAGCAGCTTCGGGGGCACAGATACGCAGTATTTT. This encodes CASSFGGTDTQYF. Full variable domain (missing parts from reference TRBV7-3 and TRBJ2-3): GAGVSQTPSNKVTEKGKYVELRCDPISGHTALYWYRQSLGQGPEFLIYFQGTGAADDSGLPNDRFFAVRPEGSVSTLKIQRTERGDSAVYLCASSFGGTDTQYFGPGTRLTVL.

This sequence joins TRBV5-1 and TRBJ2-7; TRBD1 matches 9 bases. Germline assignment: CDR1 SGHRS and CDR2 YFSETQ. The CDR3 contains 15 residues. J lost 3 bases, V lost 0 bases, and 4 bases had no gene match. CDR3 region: CASSLGGQGFYEQYF. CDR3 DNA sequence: TGCGCCAGCAGCTTGGGGGGACAGGGCTTCTACGAGCAGTACTTC.

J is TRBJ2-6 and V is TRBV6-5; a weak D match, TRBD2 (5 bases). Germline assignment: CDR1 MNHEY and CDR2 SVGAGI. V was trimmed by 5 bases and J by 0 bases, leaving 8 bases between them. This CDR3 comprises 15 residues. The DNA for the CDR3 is TGTGCCAGCAGTCGGACTGACTCTGGGGCCAACGTCCTGACTTTC. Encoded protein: CASSRTDSGANVLTF.

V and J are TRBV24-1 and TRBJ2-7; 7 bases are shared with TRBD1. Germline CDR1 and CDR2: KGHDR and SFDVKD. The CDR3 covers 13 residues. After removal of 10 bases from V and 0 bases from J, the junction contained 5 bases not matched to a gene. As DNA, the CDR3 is TGTGCCACTCGGGGACAGAACTCCTACGAGCAGTACTTC. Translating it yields CATRGQNSYEQYF.

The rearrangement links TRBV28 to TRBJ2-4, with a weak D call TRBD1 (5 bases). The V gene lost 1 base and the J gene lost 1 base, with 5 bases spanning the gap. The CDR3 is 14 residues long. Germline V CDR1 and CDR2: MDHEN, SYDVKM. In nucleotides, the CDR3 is TGTGCCAGCAGTTTATCAGGGGCCAAAAACATTCAGTACTTC. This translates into CASSLSGAKNIQYF.

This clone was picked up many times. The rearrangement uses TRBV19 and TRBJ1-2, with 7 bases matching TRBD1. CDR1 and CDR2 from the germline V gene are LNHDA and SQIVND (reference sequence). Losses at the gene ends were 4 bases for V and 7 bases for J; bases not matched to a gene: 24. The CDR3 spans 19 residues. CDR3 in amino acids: CASSKGLRFQDRTNGGYTF. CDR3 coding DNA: TGTGCCAGTAGTAAAGGCCTCCGTTTCCAGGACAGGACTAATGGTGGCTACACCTTC.

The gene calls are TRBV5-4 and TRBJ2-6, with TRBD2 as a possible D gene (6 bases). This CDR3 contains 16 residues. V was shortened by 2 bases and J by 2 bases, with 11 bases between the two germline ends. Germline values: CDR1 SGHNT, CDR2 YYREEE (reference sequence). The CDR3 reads CASSFPGGTGANVLTF. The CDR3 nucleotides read TGTGCCAGCAGCTTCCCTGGAGGGACTGGGGCCAACGTCCTGACTTTC.

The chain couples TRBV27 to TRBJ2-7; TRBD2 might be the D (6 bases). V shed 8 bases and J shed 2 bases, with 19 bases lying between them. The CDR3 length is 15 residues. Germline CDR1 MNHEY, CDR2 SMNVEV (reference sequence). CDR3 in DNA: TGTGCCAGCTCCCTAGGTCCGGGGGAGACCTACGAGCAGTACTTC. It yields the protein CASSLGPGETYEQYF.